Below, 14 T cell receptor beta chains from the same sample are listed, as sequenced in a study of shared clonotypes between healthy human individuals. Selected positively for CCR7 and CD45RO-negative, naive CD8 cells excluded terminally differentiated effector memory CD45RA+ cells. Measured with immunoSEQ multiplex PCR; TCRdb has only the in-frame clones, and not every one. Among about 2.1 million clones listed, about 92% were seen once. Sequencing was performed on naive CD8+ T cells from PBMCs. These TCRs come from a man younger than 35 in good health. Some clones in this sample may be carry-over from other donors' samples.

The chain recombines TRBV7-9 with TRBJ2-3; D ambiguous. The V and J ends lost 5 bases and 4 bases respectively, with 13 bases between them. Germline CDR1 reads SEHNR; CDR2 reads FQNEAQ (reference sequence). The CDR3 extends over 14 amino acids. The CDR3 region is CASSRVWLSDTQYF. CDR3 bases: TGTGCCAGCAGCCGGGTATGGTTGTCAGATACGCAGTATTTT.

This sequence joins TRBV7-9 and TRBJ2-7; 7 bases match TRBD2. Trimming removed 4 bases from V and 6 bases from J; junction bases left unmatched: 18. CDR1 is SEHNR, CDR2 FQNEAQ, per germline (reference sequence). The CDR3 spans 17 residues. CDR3 coding DNA: TGTGCCAGCAGCTCAAACCTGCGGGGGTCCTCCTACGTCGAGCAGTACTTC. Protein product: CASSSNLRGSSYVEQYF.

This sequence joins TRBV6-1 and TRBJ2-7; 7 nucleotides align to TRBD1. Germline values: CDR1 MNHNS, CDR2 SASEGT. The CDR3 is 16 amino acids. The V gene end was trimmed by 4 bases and the J gene end by 5 bases; junction bases not matched to a gene: 14. CDR3 amino acids: CASSGGMGQLGNEQYF. The CDR3 coding sequence is TGTGCCAGCAGTGGAGGGATGGGACAGCTAGGGAACGAGCAGTACTTC.

A single count supports this clone. The rearrangement joins TRBV2 to TRBJ1-2; D is ambiguous. Germline CDR1 and CDR2: SNHLY and FYNNEI. V was pared by 7 bases and J by 5 bases, with 14 bases between. The CDR3 is made up of 13 amino acids. CDR3 in amino acids: CASIFPAVYGYTF. CDR3 DNA: TGTGCCAGCATTTTTCCGGCAGTTTATGGCTACACCTTC.

This sequence joins TRBV2 and TRBJ1-2; D gene unclear. The V end was cut by 7 bases, the J end by 3 bases, with 18 bases between. The CDR3 sequence is 15 residues long. Per germline, CDR1 SNHLY and CDR2 FYNNEI. Here the CDR3 reads CASNQNPPGDYGYTF. The CDR3 nucleotides are TGTGCCAGCAATCAAAACCCACCTGGGGACTATGGCTACACCTTC.

The gene calls are TRBV11-1 and TRBJ2-7, with 8 bases identical to TRBD2. Germline-derived CDR1 and CDR2 are SGHAT and FQDESV (reference sequence). This CDR3 has 13 residues. The V gene end was trimmed by 2 bases and the J gene end by 7 bases; junction bases not matched to a gene: 4. The DNA of the CDR3 is TGTGCCAGCAGCTTAACGGGAGGGCGGGAGCAGTACTTC. Its protein is CASSLTGGREQYF.

The V and J genes are TRBV5-1 and TRBJ2-7; 8 nucleotides agree with TRBD2. The CDR3 contains 13 residues. The junction had 6 bases not matched to a gene; V was cut back by 4 bases and J by 6 bases. Germline-derived CDR1 and CDR2 are SGHRS and YFSETQ. The CDR3 DNA follows: TGCGCCAGCAGCGCCTCGGGAGGGTTCGAGCAGTACTTC. It encodes CASSASGGFEQYF.

The chain couples TRBV10-2 to TRBJ2-7; 9 nucleotides match TRBD1. CDR1 is WSHSY and CDR2 is SAAADI in the germline V gene. The CDR3 spans 12 residues. V was clipped by 8 bases and J by 5 bases; unmatched bases: 4. The CDR3 nucleotides are TGCGCCAGCCAACAGGGGGCACACGAGCAGTACTTC. Residues: CASQQGAHEQYF.

Comments on this clone: Distinct nucleotide sequences in the sample also encode this CDR3. V is TRBV7-8 and J is TRBJ2-7; the D is unclear. Germline V CDR1 and CDR2: SGHVS, FQNEAQ. The CDR3 totals 12 residues. V lost 2 bases and J 2 bases, leaving 4 bases between the germline ends. This CDR3 reads CASSLLPYEQYF. CDR3 coding DNA: TGTGCCAGCAGCTTACTTCCCTACGAGCAGTACTTC.

The chain uses TRBV7-9 and TRBJ2-7; TRBD1 matches 9 bases. Trimming took 5 bases from V and 5 from J; bases not matched to a gene: 10. There are 15 residues in the CDR3. Germline V gene sequence: CDR1 SEHNR, CDR2 FQNEAQ (reference sequence). The CDR3: CASSPRGQGIHEQYF. The CDR3 region has the DNA TGTGCCAGCAGCCCGCGGGGACAGGGAATCCACGAGCAGTACTTC.

The rearrangement links TRBV9 to TRBJ2-3, with 9 bases lining up with TRBD2. This CDR3 comprises 15 residues. V shed 3 bases, J shed 5 bases, and the junction held 7 bases outside the gene matches. Looked up from germline, CDR1 is SGDLS and CDR2 is YYNGEE. CDR3 in amino acids: CASSGSGRFVDTQYF. The CDR3 DNA follows: TGTGCCAGCAGCGGGAGCGGGAGGTTCGTAGATACGCAGTATTTT.

This clone occurred once. The chain is built from TRBV2 and TRBJ2-7; 8 bases map to TRBD1. Per germline, CDR1 SNHLY and CDR2 FYNNEI. V lost 2 bases, J lost 4 bases, and 7 bases stayed unmatched. The length of the CDR3 is 15 residues. CDR3 coding DNA: TGTGCCAGCAGTGAACCGGGACAGGAGCTATACGAGCAGTACTTC. This sequence encodes CASSEPGQELYEQYF.

This chain links TRBV6-6 with TRBJ2-7; D is unresolved. V lost 5 bases to trimming and J lost 1 base, with 9 bases between them. This CDR3 contains 13 residues. CDR1 and CDR2 from the germline V gene are MNHNY and SVGAGI (reference sequence). The CDR3 sequence: CASSLKGSYEQYF. The CDR3 bases are TGTGCCAGCAGTCTTAAAGGATCCTACGAGCAGTACTTC.

V usage is TRBV9 and J usage is TRBJ2-2; 9 positions match TRBD2. This CDR3 region has 17 residues. Germline V gene data show CDR1 as SGDLS and CDR2 as YYNGEE. Losses at the gene ends were 4 bases for V and 4 bases for J; bases not matched to a gene: 11. The CDR3 protein is CASSPSGLAGFTGELFF. CDR3 DNA: TGTGCCAGCAGCCCCAGCGGGCTAGCGGGATTCACCGGGGAGCTGTTTTTT.